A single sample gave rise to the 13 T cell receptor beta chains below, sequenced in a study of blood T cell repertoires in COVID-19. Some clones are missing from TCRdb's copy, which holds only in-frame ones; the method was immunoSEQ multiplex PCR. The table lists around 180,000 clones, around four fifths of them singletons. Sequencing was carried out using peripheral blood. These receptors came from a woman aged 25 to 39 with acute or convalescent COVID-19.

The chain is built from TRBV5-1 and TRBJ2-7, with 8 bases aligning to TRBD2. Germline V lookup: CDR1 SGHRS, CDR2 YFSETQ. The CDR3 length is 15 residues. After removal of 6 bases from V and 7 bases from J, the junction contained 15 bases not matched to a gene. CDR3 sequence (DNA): TGCGCCAGCACACCGCTGGCGGGAGGCCAGGGTGAGCAGTACTTC. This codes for CASTPLAGGQGEQYF.

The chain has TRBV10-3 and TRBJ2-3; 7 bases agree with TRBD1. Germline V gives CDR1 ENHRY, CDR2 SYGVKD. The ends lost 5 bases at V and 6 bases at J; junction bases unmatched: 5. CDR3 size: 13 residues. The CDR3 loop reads CAISQTGIDTQYF. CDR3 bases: TGTGCCATCAGTCAGACAGGGATCGATACGCAGTATTTT.

CDR3 in DNA: TGTGCCAGCAGCGTAGGTTCCGGTCCAGGTAACAGGAACACCATATATTTT. Amino acids: CASSVGSGPGNRNTIYF. The chain joins TRBV9 to TRBJ1-3, with a possible D match to TRBD1 (5 bases). The CDR3 consists of 17 residues. The germline V and J ends were trimmed by 0 bases and 7 bases, with 20 bases remaining between them. Germline V gene sequence: CDR1 SGDLS, CDR2 YYNGEE.

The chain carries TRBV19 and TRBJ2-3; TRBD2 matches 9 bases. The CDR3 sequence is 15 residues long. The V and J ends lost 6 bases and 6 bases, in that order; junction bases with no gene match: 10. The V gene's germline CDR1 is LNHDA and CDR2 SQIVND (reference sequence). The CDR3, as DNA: TGTGCCAGTAGATCCTATAGCGGGAGCGTGGATACGCAGTATTTT. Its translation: CASRSYSGSVDTQYF.

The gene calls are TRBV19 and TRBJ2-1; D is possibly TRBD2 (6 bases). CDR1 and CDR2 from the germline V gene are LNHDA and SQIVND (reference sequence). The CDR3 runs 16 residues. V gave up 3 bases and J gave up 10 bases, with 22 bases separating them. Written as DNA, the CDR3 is TGTGCCAGTAGTATTTTGGGACTTAGCCCTTCTGGAGAGCAGTTCTTC. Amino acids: CASSILGLSPSGEQFF.

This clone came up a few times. The CDR3 DNA is TGTGCCAGTATTCAGGCAGGGGACAGGGCTGAGCAGTTCTTC. Its protein product is CASIQAGDRAEQFF. The chain recombines TRBV19 with TRBJ2-1; 9 bases align to TRBD1. Germline trimming cut 7 bases from V and 9 bases from J; bases unmatched to any gene: 10. CDR3 length: 14 amino acids. Germline loops: CDR1 LNHDA, CDR2 SQIVND (reference sequence).

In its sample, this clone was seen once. DNA of the CDR3: TGTGCCAGCAGTCCCTCGCGGCAAGAGCAGTACTTC. Its protein product is CASSPSRQEQYF. The chain employs TRBV7-9 and TRBJ2-7; D gene unclear. The CDR3 length is 12 residues. Germline CDR1 and CDR2: SEHNR and FQNEAQ (reference sequence). Trimming removed 6 bases at V and 7 bases at J, with 13 bases between. Using reference TRBV7-9 and TRBJ2-7 for the parts outside the CDR3, the full variable domain is DTGVSQNPRHKITKRGQNVTFRCDPISEHNRLYWYRQTLGQGPEFLTYFQNEAQLEKSRLLSDRFSAERPKGSFSTLEIQRTEQGDSAMYLCASSPSRQEQYFGPGTRLTVT.

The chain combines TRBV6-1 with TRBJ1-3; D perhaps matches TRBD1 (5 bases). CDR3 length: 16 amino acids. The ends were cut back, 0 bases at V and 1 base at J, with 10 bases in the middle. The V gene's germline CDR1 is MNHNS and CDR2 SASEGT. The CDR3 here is CASSEALAGSGNTIYF. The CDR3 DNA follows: TGTGCCAGCAGTGAAGCGTTGGCAGGGTCTGGAAACACCATATATTTT.

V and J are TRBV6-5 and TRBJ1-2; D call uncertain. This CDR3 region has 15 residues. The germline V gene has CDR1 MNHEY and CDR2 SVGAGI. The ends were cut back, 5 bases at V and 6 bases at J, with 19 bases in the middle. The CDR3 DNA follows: TGTGCCAGCAGTCCGTTTTCCACCGGCGGAAATGGCTACACCTTC. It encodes CASSPFSTGGNGYTF.

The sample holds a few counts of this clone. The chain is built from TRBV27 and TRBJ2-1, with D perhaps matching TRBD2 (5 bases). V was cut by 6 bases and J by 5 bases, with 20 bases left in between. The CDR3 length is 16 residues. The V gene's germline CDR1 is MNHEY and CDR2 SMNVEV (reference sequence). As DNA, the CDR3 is TGTGCCAGCAGCCCGCGAGGGAAGCGTATCGACAATGAGCAGTTCTTC. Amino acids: CASSPRGKRIDNEQFF.

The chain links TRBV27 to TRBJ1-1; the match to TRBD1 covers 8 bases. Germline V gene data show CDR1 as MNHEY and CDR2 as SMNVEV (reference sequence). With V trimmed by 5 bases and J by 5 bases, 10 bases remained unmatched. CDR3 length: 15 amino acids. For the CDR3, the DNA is TGTGCCAGCAGTCCGCTAGGACAGGGCAGGACTGAAGCTTTCTTT. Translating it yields CASSPLGQGRTEAFF.

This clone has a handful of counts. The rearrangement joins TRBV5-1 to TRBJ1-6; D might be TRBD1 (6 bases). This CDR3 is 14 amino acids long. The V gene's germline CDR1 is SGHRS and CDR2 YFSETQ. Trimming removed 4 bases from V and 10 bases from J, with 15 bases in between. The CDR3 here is CASSPLGATSPLHF. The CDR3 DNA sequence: TGCGCCAGCAGCCCCCTGGGGGCCACATCACCCCTCCACTTT.

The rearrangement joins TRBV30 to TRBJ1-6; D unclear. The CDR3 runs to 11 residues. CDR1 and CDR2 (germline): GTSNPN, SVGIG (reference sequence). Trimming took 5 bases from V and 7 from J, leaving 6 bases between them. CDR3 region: CAWAQNSPLHF. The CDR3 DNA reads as TGTGCCTGGGCCCAAAATTCACCCCTCCACTTT. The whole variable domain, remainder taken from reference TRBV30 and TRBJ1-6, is SQTIHQWPATLVQPVGSPLSLECTVEGTSNPNLYWYRQAAGRGLQLLFYSVGIGQISSEVPQNLSASRPQDRQFILSSKKLLLSDSGFYLCAWAQNSPLHFGNGTRLTVT.